The sequence of this T cell receptor beta chain was determined in a study of CD8 T cells in Susac syndrome (dated by TCRdb to between 2017 and 2020). Looking at the study overall: The study used repertoire sequencing to test whether antigen drove CD8+ T cell activation and differentiation in Susac syndrome. The clonality of the CD8+ T cell repertoire was compared across approximately 11 healthy donors, some 14 Susac syndrome patients and under 17 multiple sclerosis patients.

The investigation overall reported the following: The number of individuals in the TCR sequencing and HLA analysis was acknowledged as relatively small.

Peripheral blood CD8+ and CD4+ T cells from healthy donors, Susac syndrome patients and multiple sclerosis patients were profiled using high-throughput TCR beta sequencing. Multiple sclerosis controls were treatment-naive patients with stable or active relapsing-remitting disease fulfilling revised McDonald criteria. Bulk CD8+ and CD4+ T cells were purified by magnetic negative isolation, whereas CD8+ TEMRA cells were enriched by FACS. Blood was collected in EDTA tubes and processed within 24 hours, with PBMCs isolated through density gradient centrifugation. PBMCs intended for TCR sequencing were cryopreserved in liquid nitrogen and thawed later in a water bath at 37 degrees C. The sorted or isolated CD4+, CD8+ and CD8+ TEMRA cells had a purity of 90% or higher. A word on this clonotype: No cognate antigen has been identified for it. No qualities accompany the bases; no much larger clone lies one base away.

CDR1 is given as MNHEY and CDR2 as SMNVEV, both from the germline V gene (reference sequence). CDR3 length: 17 amino acids, cysteine to phenylalanine. Just CDR3 DNA is preserved here, 51 bases in frame from base 1. From V the trimming removes 3 bases and from J it removes 6 bases, while the gene matches leave 13 bases of the junction unaccounted for. RNA was extracted with the RNeasy kit and about 0.5 to 1 ug was reverse transcribed using random hexamers. The immunoSEQ multiplex PCR assay, which covers 54 Vbeta and 13 Jbeta segments, was used to amplify TCR beta CDR3 regions. PCR amplification bias was corrected using a synthetic template baseline for primer optimization and computational correction. The paper's data handling went like this. Reads were annotated to V, D and J genes per IMGT and analyzed with immunoSEQ Analyzer, keeping only productive sequences. Clonality was calculated as one minus the Shannon entropy normalized by log2 of the number of productive unique sequences. For each patient and control, public and private clones were evaluated among the 100 most prevalent clones. Clones were defined as Susac-specific if absent from the healthy and MS cohorts, from over a thousand published viral clones and from other ImmuneACCESS disease sequences. TCRdb redid the processing of the public reads, applying fastp at Q25 and MiXCR, and retained in-frame beta chains. Each entry merges the rows of one CDR3 protein and shows their most common DNA and genes. Clone size and V and J calls follow TCRdb, not the original study. The sample table holds some 260,000 distinct CDR3 sequences, of which 85% were seen once. The ten largest make up 0.11% of the sample.

The rearranged segments are TRBV27 and TRBJ2-2, and 7 junction bases match TRBD2. The clonotype comes from a human donor with multiple sclerosis. The sequenced sample consisted of CD8+ T cells from PBMCs. The sequenced DNA is TGTGCCAGCAGTTTGTCCCTACGCGGGAGTTTCTCCGGGGAGCTGTTTTTT. This translates into CASSLSLRGSFSGELFF.